A selection of T cell receptor beta chains follows, all from one sample in a study of blood T cells in healthy people across ages. From the 5' RACE reads, TCRdb called clonotypes with MiXCR, one entry per CDR3 protein. The sample has some 1.4 million distinct CDR3 sequences, about 40% seen once. The sequenced sample was blood. These receptors were obtained from a woman aged 18-29 years in good health. Each CDR3 is given with its conserved first and last residue. The D gene is left open where the match is weak.

V: TRBV5-1
D: TRBD2
J: TRBJ2-3
CDR3: CANSWAGTSGGLATDTQYF

V: TRBV11-2
D: NA
J: TRBJ2-7
CDR3: CASSEEGGYEQYF

V: TRBV5-5
D: TRBD1
J: TRBJ2-7
CDR3: CASSLSLDRTSYEQYF

V: TRBV7-9
D: NA
J: TRBJ1-1
CDR3: CASSLVGAGRNTEAFF

V: TRBV7-9
D: NA
J: NA
CDR3: CASSLGGLRTQYF

V: TRBV4-1
D: TRBD2
J: TRBJ2-5
CDR3: CASNPLASGSSVETQYF

V: TRBV27
D: TRBD1
J: TRBJ1-2
CDR3: CASRKSGGGTYGYTF

V: TRBV6-5
D: TRBD1
J: TRBJ2-7
CDR3: CASSYSDRGGYEQYF

V: TRBV7-9
D: TRBD1
J: TRBJ2-7
CDR3: CASSSTGAQGHNEQYF

V: TRBV29-1
D: NA
J: TRBJ2-7
CDR3: CSVEDRQVSSYEQYF

V: TRBV5-1
D: NA
J: TRBJ2-5
CDR3: CASSLALSGQETQYF

V: TRBV6-6
D: NA
J: TRBJ1-2
CDR3: CTSSTPGHTNYGYTF

V: TRBV27
D: NA
J: TRBJ2-7
CDR3: CASSTAINYEQYF

V: TRBV4-1
D: TRBD1
J: TRBJ2-7
CDR3: CASTQDRGGSYEQYF

V: TRBV6-1
D: NA
J: TRBJ2-3
CDR3: CASSESSEPDTQYF

V: TRBV7-2
D: NA
J: TRBJ2-1
CDR3: CASSNPITYEQFF

V: TRBV6-5
D: NA
J: TRBJ2-5
CDR3: CASSTPGVETQYF

V: TRBV7-9
D: NA
J: NA
CDR3: CASSLDGTIQETQYF

V: TRBV3-1
D: NA
J: TRBJ2-7
CDR3: CASSQTRAGFTYEQYF

V: TRBV7-9
D: TRBD1
J: NA
CDR3: CASSSGAGGSYEQYF

V: TRBV6-5
D: TRBD1
J: TRBJ2-1
CDR3: CASNTRDRVSNEQFF

V: TRBV7-9
D: NA
J: TRBJ1-1
CDR3: CASRLGGMNTEAFF

V: TRBV20-1
D: NA
J: TRBJ2-1
CDR3: CSARAAETVFNEQFF

V: TRBV6-1
D: NA
J: TRBJ2-4
CDR3: CASSDGGGFTKNIQYF

V: TRBV20-1
D: TRBD2
J: TRBJ2-2
CDR3: CSASGFSGGTGELFF

V: TRBV20-1
D: NA
J: NA
CDR3: CSATRPTETQYF

V: TRBV20-1
D: NA
J: TRBJ1-4
CDR3: CSAREGEKLFF

V: TRBV4-1
D: TRBD1
J: TRBJ1-1
CDR3: CASSPRGGGEKRTEAFF

V: TRBV7-2
D: NA
J: TRBJ2-7
CDR3: CASTFTGKQQYF

V: TRBV24-1
D: NA
J: TRBJ2-3
CDR3: CATSEPGHNTQYF

V: TRBV7-9
D: TRBD1
J: TRBJ2-7
CDR3: CASSPQQGVGEQYF

V: TRBV5-1
D: TRBD2
J: TRBJ2-1
CDR3: CASSQSWTSGLEDEQFF

V: TRBV30
D: NA
J: TRBJ1-1
CDR3: CAWSRGASSRMNTEAFF

V: TRBV10-3
D: TRBD2
J: TRBJ2-3
CDR3: CAAKPLADTDTQYF

V: TRBV20-1
D: TRBD1
J: TRBJ2-3
CDR3: CSAKTGGTADTQYF

V: TRBV10-3
D: TRBD1
J: TRBJ1-1
CDR3: CAMRGGQNKNTEAFF

V: TRBV4-2
D: TRBD2
J: NA
CDR3: CASSQDRTSGYNEQYF

V: TRBV25-1
D: NA
J: TRBJ1-1
CDR3: CASSVMENTEAFF

V: TRBV20-1
D: NA
J: TRBJ2-1
CDR3: CSAPSGLYNEQFF

V: TRBV28
D: NA
J: TRBJ1-2
CDR3: CASSSEGGAPGYTF